The sequence of this T cell receptor (beta chain) was determined in a study of T cell repertoires in cytomegalovirus infection. About the research overall: Public signatures in TCR beta pointed to CMV infection and matching HLA type.

General study points: Clonotypes of TCR beta that were HLA-C-restricted and CMV-specific dominated the ex vivo response. Summed public TCR beta family frequency identified CMV carriers bearing the relevant HLA.

Each CDR3 protein gets one entry after TCRdb re-called the reads with MiXCR. The sample has 500,000 to 600,000 distinct CDR3 sequences; more than 15% are singletons. The CDR3 is made up of 12 amino acids. V shed 1 base and J shed 8 bases, with 8 bases lying between them. Germline CDR1 and CDR2: LGHNT and FRNRAP. This clonotype was seen ten or more times. The antigen is undetermined. V gene TRBV12-5 combines with J gene TRBJ1-2; D gene uncertain. Specimen: CD8+ T cells from PBMCs. This clonotype was sampled from a human donor in good health (CMV status not recorded). Some clones in this sample may be carry-over from other donors' samples. The chain's CDR3 is CASGLESLGYTF. The CDR3 region has the DNA TGTGCTAGTGGTTTGGAATCGTTGGGCTACACCTTC. The full variable domain, with the rest looked up from reference TRBV12-5 and TRBJ1-2, is DARVTQTPRHKVTEMGQEVTMRCQPILGHNTVFWYRQTMMQGLELLAYFRNRAPLDDSGMPKDRFSAEMPDATLATLKIQPSEPRDSAVYFCASGLESLGYTFGSGTRLTVV.